The source of this T cell receptor beta chain is a study of siplizumab effects on memory and regulatory T cells (dated by TCRdb to the late 2010s). For context, the study as a whole: Across several responder-stimulator pairs, paired mixed lymphocyte reactions were conducted with siplizumab at approximately 1.1 ug/mL and without drug. The effect of the anti-CD2 antibody siplizumab on alloreactive T-cell subsets was examined in allogeneic mixed lymphocyte reactions constructed from human PBMCs. Broad study findings and their caveats: A naive or memory phenotype could not be assigned to roughly 80-95% of proliferating CD4+ or CD8+ clones. Unstimulated naive T cells appeared more diverse than memory T cells, and naive cells seemed to contribute substantially to the alloresponse. No functional confirmation was obtained for the suppressive function of proliferating Tregs from siplizumab cultures. Of the alloreactive CD4+ clones that could be mapped, the Treg-derived share averaged about 63% with siplizumab compared with 26.9% in control reactions. The cumulative frequency of alloreactive sequences traceable to unstimulated CD4+ memory T cells was significantly reduced by siplizumab. Because sequences below about 10^-5 frequency were poorly captured, only a minor fraction of alloreactive clones could be mapped to unstimulated subsets.

Germline trimming amounts to 3 bases on V and 2 bases on J, with 3 as the count of junction bases outside the gene matches. The CDR3 numbers 17 residues from cysteine through phenylalanine. The entry retains the CDR3 DNA only, 51 bases that are in frame from base 1. CDR1 and CDR2 were assigned from the germline V gene (reference sequence) as LNHDA and SQIVND. Remarks on this clone: Its antigen has not been determined. The input lacks base qualities; no much larger clone sits a single base away.

Receptor amplification or capture employed the immunoSEQ multiplex PCR assay. Roughly 9.8 x 10^4 TCR templates per sample were assayed on the deep sequencing platform. Genomic DNA extracted from sorted T cells was the material used for TCRbeta CDR3 sequencing. In the source study's methods: The R programming language was used for clonal analysis of TCRbeta CDR3 data. Alloreactive CD4+ and CD8+ clones were identified by comparing unstimulated samples to CFSE-low samples taken after the reaction. By matching sequences to the repertoires of sorted unstimulated Treg and non-Treg cells, each alloreactive CD4+ clone was assigned a regulatory or non-regulatory origin. Sourced from immuneACCESS, this table was stored by TCRdb with only in-frame sequences that have V and J called. A share of the clones is absent; for the studies checked, an unresolved V gene accounts for under half, and the remainder has no known explanation. V and J calls and clone size are as listed in that table; D and trimming were resolved from the DNA. This sample gives 11,000 to 15,000 clones in total; about 50% of them show up just once. The ten top clones hold roughly 10% of the sample.

Cells in the mixed lymphocyte reaction were cultured together at 37 degrees C for around six days. Responder PBMCs were labelled with CFSE and stimulator PBMCs with Violet Dye, then combined at a 1:1 ratio. TCRbeta CDR3 sequencing was performed on sorted unstimulated T cells and on proliferating T cells recovered from mixed lymphocyte reactions. Fresh whole blood from about 10 HLA-typed healthy donors served as the source for isolating PBMCs. For TCR sequencing, responder T cells that had proliferated and were CFSE-low were FACS-sorted once the mixed lymphocyte reaction was over. The sequence derives from a human donor in good health; the cells came from an allogeneic mixed lymphocyte reaction. The source material was CFSE-low (dividing) CD4+ T cells sorted from an allogeneic mixed lymphocyte reaction. Recombination joined TRBV19 with TRBJ2-6; 11 bases in the middle match TRBD1. CDR3 loop: CASSIGQGAAGANVLTF. The DNA sequence follows: TGTGCCAGTAGTATCGGACAGGGGGCCGCTGGGGCCAACGTCCTGACTTTC.